The 12 T cell receptor beta chains in this list originate from one sample, sequenced in a study of blood T cell repertoires in COVID-19. The assay was immunoSEQ multiplex PCR, and TCRdb's table has in-frame clones only and misses some. Among 400,000 to 450,000 clones listed, about nine tenths were seen once. The sequencing sample was made of peripheral blood. These receptors originate from a woman aged 45-65 years with COVID-19, enrolled during active disease.

This clone was recorded once. The V and J genes are TRBV12-3 or TRBV12-4 and TRBJ1-3, with 7 bases that match TRBD1. The CDR3 sequence is 12 residues long. Trimming removed 5 bases from V and 15 bases from J; junction bases left unmatched: 10. The CDR3 bases are TGTGCCAGCAGTCCAGGGGGTGTCGTGAGATATTTT. It is translated as CASSPGGVVRYF.

This clone was seen once. The genes are TRBV4-1 and TRBJ2-7; the match to TRBD2 covers 8 bases. Germline V gene lookup returns CDR1 MGHRA and CDR2 YSYEKL. The V segment lost 1 base and the J segment 4 bases; nucleotides outside the gene matches: 6. The CDR3 is 15 amino acids. CDR3 protein: CASSQGPGGDYEQYF. CDR3 bases: TGCGCCAGCAGCCAAGGGCCCGGGGGGGATTACGAGCAGTACTTC.

The DNA for the CDR3 is TGTGCCAGCAGTGAGAGGGGACAGGGTGGTTCACCCCTCCACTTT. Translated: CASSERGQGGSPLHF. The chain joins TRBV6-1 to TRBJ1-6; TRBD1 aligns across 9 bases. Germline-derived CDR1 and CDR2 are MNHNS and SASEGT. The CDR3 contains 15 residues. The V segment lost 3 bases and the J segment 9 bases; nucleotides outside the gene matches: 6.

The chain couples TRBV6-1 to TRBJ1-5; a weak D match, TRBD1 (5 bases). Germline V gene sequence: CDR1 MNHNS, CDR2 SASEGT. The length of the CDR3 is 15 residues. Trimming removed 2 bases from V and 4 bases from J, with 12 bases in between. The CDR3 sequence: CASSELRQRNQPQHF. In DNA form, the CDR3 reads TGTGCCAGCAGTGAACTTCGACAGAGGAATCAGCCCCAGCATTTT.

This clone was seen only once. The CDR3 spells CASSPRQGVNYGYTF. DNA for the CDR3: TGTGCCAGCTCTCCGAGACAGGGAGTAAACTATGGCTACACCTTC. The chain combines TRBV18 with TRBJ1-2, with 7 bases identical to TRBD1. Trimming removed 6 bases from V and 2 bases from J; junction bases left unmatched: 9. This CDR3 has 15 amino acids. CDR1 KGHSH and CDR2 LQKENI come from the germline V gene.

This clone was observed a single time. The chain combines TRBV30 with TRBJ2-3; D is possibly TRBD2 (5 bases). Germline V gene data show CDR1 as GTSNPN and CDR2 as SVGIG (reference sequence). V lost 5 bases, J lost 5 bases, and 8 bases lay in between. The CDR3 spans 11 residues. The CDR3 here is CAWERRDTQYF. For the CDR3, the DNA is TGTGCCTGGGAGCGGAGAGATACGCAGTATTTT.

This chain links TRBV7-2 with TRBJ2-7; 9 bases line up with TRBD1. The CDR3 runs 14 residues. Germline CDR1 and CDR2: SGHTA and FQGNSA. Trimming removed 6 bases from V and 6 bases from J; junction bases left unmatched: 9. The CDR3 is CASSRGTGNVEQYF. CDR3 sequence (DNA): TGTGCCAGCAGTCGAGGGACAGGGAACGTCGAGCAGTACTTC.

The chain's CDR3 is CASSSTGTGKTEAFF. The CDR3, as DNA: TGTGCCAGCAGCTCAACCGGGACAGGGAAGACTGAAGCTTTCTTT. The chain has TRBV7-6 and TRBJ1-1; TRBD1 matches 9 bases. V shed 4 bases and J 5 bases; nucleotides not matched to a gene: 8. Germline V gives CDR1 SGHVS, CDR2 FNYEAQ. The CDR3 is 15 amino acids. Drawing the rest from reference TRBV7-6 and TRBJ1-1, the complete variable domain is GAGVSQSPRYKVTKRGQDVALRCDPISGHVSLYWYRQALGQGPEFLTYFNYEAQQDKSGLPNDRFSAERPEGSISTLTIQRTEQRDSAMYRCASSSTGTGKTEAFFGQGTRLTVV.

V gene TRBV18 combines with J gene TRBJ1-1, with a possible D match to TRBD1 (5 bases). The CDR3 spans 15 residues. V lost 3 bases, J lost 4 bases, and 15 bases lay in between. Germline-derived CDR1 and CDR2 are KGHSH and LQKENI. As DNA, the CDR3 is TGTGCCAGCTCACCCGCGGGGGTCCCAGGCACTGAAGCTTTCTTT. It translates to CASSPAGVPGTEAFF.

The V and J genes are TRBV24-1 and TRBJ1-1; TRBD1 aligns across 9 bases. Germline-derived CDR1 and CDR2 are KGHDR and SFDVKD. CDR3 length: 19 residues. Unmatched junction bases numbered 15, after V lost 4 bases and J lost 1 base. CDR3 nucleotide sequence: TGTGCCACCAGTGACCGTGGGACAGGGATCGGCTTGGAGAACACTGAAGCTTTCTTT. It translates to CATSDRGTGIGLENTEAFF.

The chain uses TRBV4-1 and TRBJ1-2; D uncertain. The V end lost 3 bases, the J end lost 2 bases, and 7 bases lay between the germline ends. The CDR3 spans 13 residues. Germline V lookup: CDR1 MGHRA, CDR2 YSYEKL. The CDR3 coding sequence is TGCGCCAGCAGCCAGCGGGGAAACTATGGCTACACCTTC. Translation gives CASSQRGNYGYTF.

V gene TRBV6-6 combines with J gene TRBJ2-6, with a weak D call TRBD1 (5 bases). The germline V and J ends were trimmed by 6 bases and 2 bases, with 8 bases remaining between them. CDR3 size: 14 residues. The V gene's germline CDR1 is MNHNY and CDR2 SVGAGI (reference sequence). CDR3: CASRFRAGANVLTF. The CDR3 DNA sequence: TGTGCCAGCAGATTCAGGGCTGGGGCCAACGTCCTGACTTTC.